This passage covers 27 T cell receptor beta chains from one sample sequenced in a study of T cells in women clearing cervical HPV infection. TCRdb keeps only in-frame clones here, not all; method: immunoSEQ multiplex PCR. The sample table includes under 45,000 clones. Sequencing input: blood buffy coat. Every receptor here comes from a woman aged 18 to 75 with a cervical HPV16 infection that either progressed to CIN3+ or cleared (not recorded which).

According to its frequency, this clone is medium-sized. Read data end 3 residues before the CDR3 end; the end is taken from the germline J gene. V usage is TRBV5-6 and J usage is TRBJ2-7, with 8 bases lining up with TRBD2. V shed 3 bases and J 2 bases; nucleotides not matched to a gene: 4. Per the germline V gene, CDR1 is SGHDT and CDR2 is YYEEEE. The CDR3 is 14 amino acids. CDR3 amino acids: CASSSGLVAYEQYF. The sequenced CDR3 bases are TGTGCCAGCAGCTCGGGACTAGTAGCCTACGAG.

Concerning this clone itself: The CDR3 goes on 3 residues after the read ends, and that part is filled in from the germline J gene. The chain recombines TRBV20-1 with TRBJ2-2; 7 positions agree with TRBD1. The CDR3 loop spans 13 amino acids. Germline CDR1 is DFQATT and CDR2 is SNEGSKA (reference sequence). This chain's CDR3 is CSASRQGGSPLFF. The part of the CDR3 DNA that was read is TGCAGTGCTAGCCGACAGGGTGGGTCACCG.

About this clone: From the germline J gene comes the end of the CDR3, since the read stops 3 residues before it. The J gene is TRBJ2-1, the V gene TRBV20-1; TRBD2 agrees at 11 bases. The CDR3 loop spans 15 amino acids. Germline CDR1 is DFQATT and CDR2 is SNEGSKA (reference sequence). V gave up 2 bases and J gave up 2 bases; unmatched junction bases: 2. CDR3: CSARSSGRTYNEQFF. The sequenced part of the CDR3 DNA is TGCAGTGCTAGATCTAGCGGGAGGACCTACAATGAG.

The DNA read from the CDR3 is TGCAGTGCTACGGGACAGGACAATGAG. This translates into CSATGQDNE. The entire CDR3 protein is CSATGQDNEQFF. The J gene is TRBJ2-1, the V gene TRBV20-1; TRBD1 matches at 8 bases. The CDR3 end falls 3 residues outside the read, so it is completed with the germline J gene. Germline V CDR1 and CDR2: DFQATT, SNEGSKA (reference sequence). V shed 4 bases and J 5 bases; nucleotides not matched to a gene: 1. The CDR3 covers 12 residues.

Of note for this clone: The DNA ends 3 residues before the CDR3 does, and the rest of the CDR3 is filled in from the germline J gene. V and J are TRBV5-1 and TRBJ1-6, with 9 positions matching TRBD1. With 4 bases clipped from V and 6 bases from J, the junction kept 5 bases outside the gene matches. The CDR3 totals 15 residues. Germline values: CDR1 SGHRS, CDR2 YFSETQ. Partial CDR3 DNA: TGCGCCAGCAGCGGATGGACAGGGGTTAATTCACCC. It encodes CASSGWTGVNSP. In full, the CDR3 reads CASSGWTGVNSPLHF.

On this clone itself: The read comes to an end 3 residues before the CDR3 does, leaving the germline J gene to fill in the end. The chain carries TRBV20-1 and TRBJ2-1, with 7 bases that match TRBD2. Germline assignment: CDR1 DFQATT and CDR2 SNEGSKA (reference sequence). CDR3 length: 13 residues. CDR3 amino acids: CRARSGVANEQFF. The CDR3 DNA, read in part, is TGCAGGGCCAGAAGCGGGGTCGCCAATGAG.

Judged by frequency, this clone is medium-sized. The CDR3 end lies 3 residues beyond the end of the read and is filled in from the germline J gene. The same CDR3 is also encoded by other DNA sequences in this sample. The V and J genes are TRBV19 and TRBJ2-1; no clear D gene. The CDR3 runs 14 residues. Trimming cost V 3 bases and J 0 bases, with 6 bases left between them. Per the germline V gene, CDR1 is LNHDA and CDR2 is SQIVND (reference sequence). Partial CDR3 DNA: TGTGCCAGTAGTATTCAGAGCTCCTACAATGAG. Amino acid sequence: CASSIQSSYNE. From start to end, the CDR3 is CASSIQSSYNEQFF.

As to this clone: Coverage ceases 3 residues before the CDR3 finishes, and the germline J gene fills in the end. The rearrangement uses TRBV2 and TRBJ1-1; 9 bases are a match to TRBD1. The CDR3 spans 14 residues. Unmatched junction bases numbered 5, after V lost 7 bases and J lost 2 bases. Germline values: CDR1 SNHLY, CDR2 FYNNEI. CDR3 bases read: TGTGCCAGCACCCGGGACAGGGACAACACTGAA. Its protein product is CASTRDRDNTE. The complete CDR3 reads CASTRDRDNTEAFF. The full variable domain, its missing parts supplied by reference TRBV2 and TRBJ1-1, is EPEVTQTPSHQVTQMGQEVILRCVPISNHLYFYWYRQILGQKVEFLVSFYNNEISEKSEIFDDQFSVERPDGSNFTLKIRSTKLEDSAMYFCASTRDRDNTEAFFGQGTRLTVV.

A note on this clone: The read gets to within 3 residues of the CDR3 end, and the germline J gene fills in the rest. The chain joins TRBV19 to TRBJ2-1; 9 nucleotides line up with TRBD2. Looked up from germline, CDR1 is LNHDA and CDR2 is SQIVND (reference sequence). The ends lost 3 bases at V and 4 bases at J; junction bases unmatched: 4. The CDR3 has 15 residues. CDR3 protein: CASSISGGGYNEQFF. CDR3 DNA, as far as it was read: TGTGCCAGTAGTATTAGCGGGGGAGGATACAATGAG.

As concerns this clone: One end of the junction does not line up with germline, which may come from a read error. Different DNA sequences within this sample yield the same CDR3. Incomplete CDR3 DNA: TGTGCCTGGACAGGGGGCTACACA. This encodes CAWTGGYT. In full, the CDR3 is CAWTGGYTIYF. This chain uses TRBV30 with TRBJ1-3; 8 bases map to TRBD1. The missing CDR3 end, 3 residues past where the read stops, is filled in from the germline J gene. Germline loops: CDR1 GTSNPN, CDR2 SVGIG (reference sequence). The CDR3 runs 11 residues.

Concerning this clone: With the read ending 3 residues before the CDR3 end, the germline J gene is used to fill in that end. This chain links TRBV5-1 with TRBJ2-7, with 8 bases fitting TRBD2. Germline V gene sequence: CDR1 SGHRS, CDR2 YFSETQ. The CDR3 is 14 residues long. With V trimmed by 0 bases and J by 3 bases, 2 bases remained unmatched. CDR3 bases read: TGCGCCAGCAGCTTGGCGGGAGGGGACTACGAG. This sequence encodes CASSLAGGDYE. From start to end, the CDR3 is CASSLAGGDYEQYF. Complete variable domain (other parts from reference TRBV5-1 and TRBJ2-7): KAGVTQTPRYLIKTRGQQVTLSCSPISGHRSVSWYQQTPGQGLQFLFEYFSETQRNKGNFPGRFSGRQFSNSRSEMNVSTLELGDSALYLCASSLAGGDYEQYFGPGTRLTVT.

About this clone: The missing CDR3 end, 3 residues past where the read stops, is filled in from the germline J gene. The genes are TRBV7-3 and TRBJ2-1; 12 bases are a match to TRBD2. V was clipped by 2 bases and J by 6 bases; unmatched bases: 2. This CDR3 region has 15 residues. Germline values: CDR1 SGHTA, CDR2 FQGTGA. The CDR3 bases that were read are TGTGCCAGCAGCTTATCTAGCGGGGGGGGCAATGAG. Protein sequence: CASSLSSGGGNE. In full, the CDR3 is CASSLSSGGGNEQFF.

Points on this clone: The CDR3 is cut off 3 residues early in the read; its end comes from the germline J gene. The rearrangement joins TRBV20-1 to TRBJ2-3, with 9 bases lining up with TRBD1. This CDR3 is 16 amino acids long. Germline assignment: CDR1 DFQATT and CDR2 SNEGSKA (reference sequence). The trim removed 4 bases at V and 0 bases at J, leaving 8 bases unmatched. The sequenced part of the CDR3 DNA is TGCAGTGCTATCCGGACAGGGGATGCTAGCACAGATACG. Its protein product is CSAIRTGDASTDT. In full, the CDR3 is CSAIRTGDASTDTQYF.

Comment on this clone: Read coverage stops 3 residues before the CDR3 terminus; the germline J gene supplies the remainder. The chain combines TRBV6-2 or TRBV6-3 with TRBJ2-3; TRBD2 matches 13 bases. The CDR3 consists of 16 residues. J gave up 4 bases and V 5 bases, and 6 bases lay outside the gene matches. From germline, CDR1 is MNHEY and CDR2 SVGEGT. The CDR3 protein is CASSIRTSGGADTQYF. Incomplete CDR3 DNA: TGTGCCAGCAGTATCCGGACTAGCGGGGGTGCAGATACG.

Comments on this clone: The read falls 3 residues short of the CDR3 end, and the missing part is taken from the germline J gene. This chain connects TRBV19 to TRBJ1-2, with 8 bases matching TRBD1. The CDR3 totals 16 residues. The germline CDR1 and CDR2 sequences are LNHDA and SQIVND (reference sequence). After removal of 9 bases from V and 6 bases from J, the junction contained 18 bases not matched to a gene. The sequenced part of the CDR3 DNA is TGTGCCAGCCCGGGACCCAATTCAGGGGGCGGGGATGGC. Protein: CASPGPNSGGGDG. In full, the CDR3 reads CASPGPNSGGGDGYTF.

Points on this clone: The CDR3 end is not reached by the read, which stops 3 residues before it; the germline J gene fills it in. The chain joins TRBV5-1 to TRBJ2-3; 8 nucleotides line up with TRBD2. This CDR3 spans 13 amino acids. Germline CDR1 is SGHRS and CDR2 is YFSETQ. J lost 1 base, V lost 5 bases, and 0 bases had no gene match. The sequenced CDR3 bases are TGCGCCAGCAGGACTAGCGGCACAGATACG. It yields the protein CASRTSGTDT. The complete CDR3 reads CASRTSGTDTQYF.

Concerning this clone: The read comes to an end 3 residues before the CDR3 does, leaving the germline J gene to fill in the end. This chain uses TRBV20-1 with TRBJ2-7; D gene ambiguous. The V end lost 6 bases, the J end lost 3 bases, and 6 bases lay between the germline ends. Germline CDR1 reads DFQATT; CDR2 reads SNEGSKA (reference sequence). The CDR3 contains 10 residues. The sequenced part of the CDR3 DNA is TGCAGTGCAGCCCTCTACGAG. This codes for CSAALYE. The entire CDR3 protein is CSAALYEQYF.

To note about this clone: Read sequence stops 3 residues before the CDR3 end, and the germline J gene provides the missing end. V and J are TRBV6-4 and TRBJ1-2; possibly TRBD1 for D (5 bases). This CDR3 has 14 residues. CDR1 is MRHNA and CDR2 is SNTAGT in the germline V gene. The CDR3 reads CASSNVAGIGGYTF. CDR3 DNA, as far as it was read: TGTGCCAGCAGTAACGTTGCAGGGATAGGGGGC.

Details on this clone: The read gets to within 3 residues of the CDR3 end, and the germline J gene fills in the rest. The chain recombines TRBV2 with TRBJ1-1, with 7 bases aligning to TRBD1. Germline CDR1 and CDR2: SNHLY and FYNNEI. This CDR3 contains 13 residues. The covered CDR3 bases are TGTGCCAGCAGGAAAACAGGGGCGGGGGAA. Residues: CASRKTGAGE. The whole CDR3 sequence is CASRKTGAGEAFF.

CDR3 residues: CASSGAGPYNEQFF. The CDR3 bases that were read are TGTGCCAGCAGTGGGGCAGGGCCCTACAATGAG. V gene TRBV6-2 or TRBV6-3 combines with J gene TRBJ2-1; tentative D call: TRBD1 (5 bases). The read ends 3 residues shy of where the CDR3 ends; the end is completed using the germline J gene. The CDR3 contains 14 residues. The V and J ends lost 5 bases and 2 bases respectively, with 10 bases between them. CDR1 and CDR2 from the germline V gene are MNHEY and SVGEGT.

The CDR3 sequence: CASSSGTGSYEQYF. Partial CDR3 DNA: TGTGCCAGCAGCTCCGGGACAGGGTCCTACGAG. The V call is TRBV11-2, the J call TRBJ2-7; TRBD1 matches 9 bases. Coverage ceases 3 residues before the CDR3 finishes, and the germline J gene fills in the end. V shed 4 bases and J 1 base; nucleotides not matched to a gene: 2. CDR3 length: 14 amino acids. Germline V CDR1 and CDR2: SGHAT, FQNNGV.

The CDR3 here is CSVPTGGTYGYTF. The CDR3 DNA, read in part, is TGCAGTGTCCCGACAGGGGGCACCTATGGC. The rearrangement joins TRBV20-1 to TRBJ1-2; 10 nucleotides align to TRBD1. The read finishes 3 residues shy of the CDR3 end, and the germline J gene is used to complete it. Germline V gene sequence: CDR1 DFQATT, CDR2 SNEGSKA (reference sequence). The CDR3 spans 13 residues. Trimming cost V 7 bases and J 4 bases; bases outside gene matches: 6.

In regard to this clone: The CDR3 is cut off 3 residues early in the read; its end comes from the germline J gene. The gene calls are TRBV5-6 and TRBJ2-7, with 8 positions matching TRBD1. The CDR3 runs 14 residues. The J segment lost 5 bases and the V segment lost 4 bases, leaving 8 bases of the junction unmatched. Per germline, CDR1 SGHDT and CDR2 YYEEEE. The DNA read from the CDR3 is TGTGCCAGCAGCCAAGGGACAGGCAGGGACGAG. It is translated as CASSQGTGRDE. The whole CDR3 is CASSQGTGRDEQYF.

Turning to this clone: The CDR3 end falls 3 residues outside the read, so it is completed with the germline J gene. The J gene is TRBJ2-3, the V gene TRBV18, with D possibly matching TRBD1 (5 bases). CDR3 length equals 14 residues. Germline CDR1 reads KGHSH; CDR2 reads LQKENI. CDR3 DNA (partial): TGTGCCAGCTCACCGACAGCCCCCCAAGAGACG. Translation gives CASSPTAPQET. The full-length CDR3 reads as CASSPTAPQETQYF.

With respect to this clone: The observed sequence ends 3 residues before the CDR3 terminus, with the missing tail filled in from the germline J gene. V gene TRBV19 combines with J gene TRBJ2-1, with 11 nucleotides matching TRBD2. CDR1 LNHDA and CDR2 SQIVND come from the germline V gene (reference sequence). The CDR3 loop spans 15 amino acids. J lost 9 bases, V lost 0 bases, and 4 bases had no gene match. CDR3 DNA, as far as it was read: TGTGCCAGTAGTATAGAACTAGCGGGAGTATTTGAG. Translated, it gives CASSIELAGVFE. Given in full, the CDR3 is CASSIELAGVFEQFF.

Comment on this clone: The read stops 3 residues short of the end of the CDR3; the missing end is completed from the germline J gene. The chain has TRBV27 and TRBJ2-1, with TRBD2 identical over 8 bases. V shed 4 bases, J shed 6 bases, and the junction held 8 bases outside the gene matches. CDR3 size: 15 residues. From germline, CDR1 is MNHEY and CDR2 SMNVEV (reference sequence). CDR3 protein: CASSSGLVSPNEQFF. The part of the CDR3 DNA that was read is TGTGCCAGCAGTTCGGGACTAGTCTCCCCCAATGAG.

As regards this clone: The read ends 3 residues early relative to the CDR3; the germline J gene fills the gap. The J gene is TRBJ2-5, the V gene TRBV20-1; D might be TRBD1 (7 bases). CDR1 DFQATT and CDR2 SNEGSKA come from the germline V gene (reference sequence). The ends were cut back, 3 bases at V and 5 bases at J, with 13 bases in the middle. This CDR3 has 13 residues. The CDR3 here is CSARTGRMETQYF. The sequenced part of the CDR3 DNA is TGCAGTGCTAGGACAGGGAGGATGGAGACC.